The present T cell receptor beta chain was sequenced within a study of OX40 agonist ivuxolimab in advanced cancers. Study information: Mean age approximately 66 years, range 23 to 79; about 85% male.

J was trimmed by 3 bases and V by 3 bases; bases with no gene match: 3. In germline, CDR1 is ENHRY, CDR2 SYGVKD. This CDR3 has 14 amino acids. Data came from immunoSEQ multiplex PCR; TCRdb stores just in-frame clones and leaves some out. Of approximately 10,000 clones detected, 70% to 90% appear once; the ten largest clones hold about 28%. This clone was seen a few times. The antigen is not known. Findings and caveats of the study: Expanded peripheral T cells had an undetermined antigen specificity.

The gene calls are TRBV10-3 and TRBJ2-5; 8 nucleotides agree with TRBD1. The specimen comprised CD4+ or CD8+ T cells sorted from blood, sampled in a trial of the OX40 agonist ivuxolimab. The receptor comes from an adult with an advanced solid tumor such as melanoma, head and neck, liver or kidney cancer. The DNA of the CDR3 is TGTGCCATCAGTGATTTGGACAGGGAAGAGACCCAGTACTTC. This codes for CAISDLDREETQYF.